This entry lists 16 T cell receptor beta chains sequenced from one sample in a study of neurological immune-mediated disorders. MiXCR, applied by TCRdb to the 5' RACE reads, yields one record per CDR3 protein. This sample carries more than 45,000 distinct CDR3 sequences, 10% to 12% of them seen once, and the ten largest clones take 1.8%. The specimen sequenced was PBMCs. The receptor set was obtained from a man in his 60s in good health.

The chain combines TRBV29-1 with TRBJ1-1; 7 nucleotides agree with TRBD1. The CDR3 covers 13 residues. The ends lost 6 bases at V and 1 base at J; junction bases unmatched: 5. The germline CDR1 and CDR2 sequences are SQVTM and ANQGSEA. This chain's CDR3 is CSVRDSRNTEAFF. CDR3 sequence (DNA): TGCAGCGTGAGGGACAGCCGGAACACTGAAGCTTTCTTT.

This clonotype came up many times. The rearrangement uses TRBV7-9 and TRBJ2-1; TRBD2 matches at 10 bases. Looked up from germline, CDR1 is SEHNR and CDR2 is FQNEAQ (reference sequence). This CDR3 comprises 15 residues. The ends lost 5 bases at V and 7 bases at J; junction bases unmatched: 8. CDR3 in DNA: TGTGCCAGCAGCCCCCAACTAGCGGGGCGTAATGAGCAGTTCTTC. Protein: CASSPQLAGRNEQFF. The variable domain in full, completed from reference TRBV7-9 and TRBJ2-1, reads DTGVSQNPRHKITKRGQNVTFRCDPISEHNRLYWYRQTLGQGPEFLTYFQNEAQLEKSRLLSDRFSAERPKGSFSTLEIQRTEQGDSAMYLCASSPQLAGRNEQFFGPGTRLTVL.

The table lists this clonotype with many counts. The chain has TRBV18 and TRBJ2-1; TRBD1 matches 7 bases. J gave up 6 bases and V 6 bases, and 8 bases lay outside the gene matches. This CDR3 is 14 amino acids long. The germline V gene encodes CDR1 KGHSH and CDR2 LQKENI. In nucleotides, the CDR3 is TGTGCCAGCTCCCTTAAGACAGGGTCCAATGAGCAGTTCTTC. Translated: CASSLKTGSNEQFF.

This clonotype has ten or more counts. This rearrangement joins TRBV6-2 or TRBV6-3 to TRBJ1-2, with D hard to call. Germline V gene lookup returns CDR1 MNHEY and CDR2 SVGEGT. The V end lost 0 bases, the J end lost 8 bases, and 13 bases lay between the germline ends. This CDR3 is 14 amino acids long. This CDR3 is CASSYSSRRGGYTF. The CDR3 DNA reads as TGTGCCAGCAGTTACTCGTCCCGCCGAGGCGGCTACACCTTC.

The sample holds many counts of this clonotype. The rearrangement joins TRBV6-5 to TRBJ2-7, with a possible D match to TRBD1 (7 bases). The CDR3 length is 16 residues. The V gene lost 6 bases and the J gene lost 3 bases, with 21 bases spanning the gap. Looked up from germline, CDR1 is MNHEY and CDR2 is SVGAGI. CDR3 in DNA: TGTGCCAGCAGGGGGTCCGGGGGACAGCCTTTCTACGAGCAGTACTTC. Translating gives CASRGSGGQPFYEQYF.

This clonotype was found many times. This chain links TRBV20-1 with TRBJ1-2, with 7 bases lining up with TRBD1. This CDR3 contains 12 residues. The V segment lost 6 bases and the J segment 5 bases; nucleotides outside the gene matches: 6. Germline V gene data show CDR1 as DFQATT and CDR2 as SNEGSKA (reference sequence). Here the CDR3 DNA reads TGCAGTGCCCGGGACAGAAAATATGGCTACACCTTC. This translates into CSARDRKYGYTF.

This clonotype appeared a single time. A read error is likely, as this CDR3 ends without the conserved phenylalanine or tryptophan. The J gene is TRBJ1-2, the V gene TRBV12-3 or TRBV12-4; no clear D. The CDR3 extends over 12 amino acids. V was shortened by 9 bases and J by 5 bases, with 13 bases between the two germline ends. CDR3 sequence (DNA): TGTGCCAGTAGACCCGACGGATATGGCTACACCCTC. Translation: CASRPDGYGYTL.

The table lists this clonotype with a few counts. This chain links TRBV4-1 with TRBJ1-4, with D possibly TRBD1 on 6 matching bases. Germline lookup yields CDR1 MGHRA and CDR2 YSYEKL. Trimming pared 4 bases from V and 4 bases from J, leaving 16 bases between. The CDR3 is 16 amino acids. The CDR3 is CASSPGRNRDNEKLFF. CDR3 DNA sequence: TGCGCCAGCAGCCCAGGAAGAAACAGGGATAATGAAAAACTGTTTTTT.

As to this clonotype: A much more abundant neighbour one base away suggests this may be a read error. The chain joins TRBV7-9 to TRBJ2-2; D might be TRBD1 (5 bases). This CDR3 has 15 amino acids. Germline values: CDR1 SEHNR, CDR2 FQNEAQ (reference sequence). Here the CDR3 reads CASSIGAADTVELFF. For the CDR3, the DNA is TGTGCCAGCAGCATAGGTGCTGCGGACACCGTGGAGCTGTTTTTT. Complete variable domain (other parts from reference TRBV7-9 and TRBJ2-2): DTGVSQNPRHKITKRGQNVTFRCDPISEHNRLYWYRQTLGQGPEFLTYFQNEAQLEKSRLLSDRFSAERPKGSFSTLEIQRTEQGDSAMYLCASSIGAADTVELFFGEGSRLTVL.

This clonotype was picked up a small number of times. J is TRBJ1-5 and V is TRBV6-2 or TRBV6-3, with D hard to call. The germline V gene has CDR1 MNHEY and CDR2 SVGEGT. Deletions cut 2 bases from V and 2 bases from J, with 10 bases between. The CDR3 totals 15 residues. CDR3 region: CASSYNKAGNQPQHF. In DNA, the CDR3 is TGTGCCAGCAGTTACAATAAAGCAGGCAATCAGCCCCAGCATTTT.

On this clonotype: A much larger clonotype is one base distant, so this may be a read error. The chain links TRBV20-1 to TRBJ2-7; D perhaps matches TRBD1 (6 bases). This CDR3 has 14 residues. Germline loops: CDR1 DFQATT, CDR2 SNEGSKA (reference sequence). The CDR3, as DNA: TGCAGTGCTTACCCGTCCGGGACACCTTACGAGCAGAACTTC. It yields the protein CSAYPSGTPYEQNF.

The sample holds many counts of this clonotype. This CDR3 is CSAREPSTDTQYF. In DNA, the CDR3 is TGCAGTGCTAGAGAACCATCCACAGATACGCAGTATTTT. This chain joins TRBV20-1 and TRBJ2-3; D remains unclear. The germline V and J ends were trimmed by 0 bases and 2 bases, with 6 bases remaining between them. CDR1 and CDR2 (germline): DFQATT, SNEGSKA (reference sequence). CDR3 length: 13 amino acids.

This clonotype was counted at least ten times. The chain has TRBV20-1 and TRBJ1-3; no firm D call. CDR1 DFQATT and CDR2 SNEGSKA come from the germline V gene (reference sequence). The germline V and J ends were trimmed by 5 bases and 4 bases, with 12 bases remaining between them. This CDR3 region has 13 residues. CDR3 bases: TGCAGTGCTCGAACTAGGGCGGGAAACACCATATATTTT. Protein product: CSARTRAGNTIYF.

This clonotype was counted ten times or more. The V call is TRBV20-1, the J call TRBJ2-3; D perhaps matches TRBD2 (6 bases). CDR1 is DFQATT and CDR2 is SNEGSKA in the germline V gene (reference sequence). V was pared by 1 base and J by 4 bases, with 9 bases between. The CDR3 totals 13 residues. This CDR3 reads CSARVRRADTQYF. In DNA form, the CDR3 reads TGCAGTGCTAGAGTGAGGAGGGCAGATACGCAGTATTTT.

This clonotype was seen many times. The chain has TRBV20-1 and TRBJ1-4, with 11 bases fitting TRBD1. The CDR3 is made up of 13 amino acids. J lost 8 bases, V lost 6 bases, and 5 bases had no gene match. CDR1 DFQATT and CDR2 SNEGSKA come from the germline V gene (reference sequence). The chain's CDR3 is CSARDRGNEKLFF. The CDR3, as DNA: TGCAGTGCGAGGGACAGGGGGAACGAAAAACTGTTTTTT.

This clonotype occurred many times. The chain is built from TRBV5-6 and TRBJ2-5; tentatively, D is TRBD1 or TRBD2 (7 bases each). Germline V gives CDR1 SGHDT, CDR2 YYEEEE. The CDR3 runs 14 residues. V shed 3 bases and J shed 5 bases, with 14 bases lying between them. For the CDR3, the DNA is TGTGCCAGCAGCTCAGGGAGGGGGCTGGAGACCCAGTACTTC. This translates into CASSSGRGLETQYF.